The 8 T cell receptor beta chains below all came from one sample that was sequenced in a study of technical replicates of blood from several donors. Sequencing used immunoSEQ multiplex PCR; TCRdb keeps in-frame clones, though not all of them. Among tens of thousands of clones listed, roughly 92% were seen once. Sequencing was performed on T cells isolated from PBMCs. The receptors shown here come from a human donor in good health.

This chain connects TRBV30 to TRBJ2-7; 8 nucleotides match TRBD1. After removal of 0 bases from V and 4 bases from J, the junction contained 17 bases not matched to a gene. The CDR3 consists of 18 residues. Germline CDR1 GTSNPN, CDR2 SVGIG (reference sequence). CDR3 sequence: CAWSVQRVFGTGVYEQYF. CDR3 DNA sequence: TGTGCCTGGAGTGTACAAAGAGTCTTCGGGACAGGTGTGTACGAGCAGTACTTC.

This chain connects TRBV11-3 to TRBJ2-1; the match to TRBD2 covers 12 bases. The trim removed 5 bases at V and 8 bases at J, leaving 7 bases unmatched. The CDR3 sequence is 15 residues long. Germline values: CDR1 SGHNT, CDR2 YENEEA. The CDR3 spells CASSQASSGRDEQFF. In DNA, the CDR3 is TGTGCCAGCAGCCAGGCGTCTAGCGGGAGGGATGAGCAGTTCTTC.

This chain uses TRBV6-5 with TRBJ2-1; a weak D match, TRBD2 (7 bases). The CDR3 contains 14 residues. Trimming took off 6 bases at V and 6 bases at J, with 15 bases between the two ends. CDR1 and CDR2 (germline): MNHEY, SVGAGI. The CDR3 loop is CASSWTRGGNEQFF. The CDR3 DNA is TGTGCCAGCAGCTGGACTAGGGGGGGCAATGAGCAGTTCTTC.

V gene TRBV18 combines with J gene TRBJ1-3; the D gene is possibly TRBD1 (5 bases). V was shortened by 3 bases and J by 9 bases, with 12 bases between the two germline ends. Per germline, CDR1 KGHSH and CDR2 LQKENI. This CDR3 is 13 amino acids long. This chain's CDR3 is CASSPLREVTIYF. CDR3 DNA: TGTGCCAGCTCACCGCTCAGGGAGGTCACCATATATTTT.

The CDR3 protein is CASRQELAAVDTQYF. The CDR3 nucleotides are TGTGCCAGCAGGCAGGAGCTAGCCGCGGTAGATACGCAGTATTTT. V is TRBV6-1 and J is TRBJ2-3, with D maybe TRBD2 (5 bases). This CDR3 has 15 residues. Deletions cut 6 bases from V and 5 bases from J, with 18 bases between. The V gene's germline CDR1 is MNHNS and CDR2 SASEGT.

The rearrangement links TRBV6-5 to TRBJ2-7, with TRBD2 as a possible D gene (5 bases). CDR1 and CDR2 from the germline V gene are MNHEY and SVGAGI. V lost 0 bases to trimming and J lost 2 bases, with 11 bases between them. The CDR3 length is 15 residues. CDR3 DNA: TGTGCCAGCAGTTACTCGATAGCGTCAGCCTACGAGCAGTACTTC. Its protein product is CASSYSIASAYEQYF.

V and J are TRBV19 and TRBJ2-7; 7 nucleotides match TRBD1. CDR1 LNHDA and CDR2 SQIVND come from the germline V gene (reference sequence). CDR3 size: 17 residues. With V trimmed by 1 base and J by 3 bases, 12 bases remained unmatched. In DNA form, the CDR3 reads TGTGCCAGTAGTATAGCCTTGGACCGACAGGGTAGCTACGAGCAGTACTTC. This translates into CASSIALDRQGSYEQYF.

The rearrangement uses TRBV6-6 and TRBJ2-1, with D perhaps matching TRBD2 (6 bases). CDR1 MNHNY and CDR2 SVGAGI come from the germline V gene (reference sequence). The CDR3 covers 14 residues. Between the trimmed V and J ends, which lost 6 bases and 8 bases, there was a span of 17 bases. This CDR3 is CASSPSGGLDEQFF. CDR3 bases: TGTGCCAGCAGCCCTTCTGGAGGGCTGGATGAGCAGTTCTTC.